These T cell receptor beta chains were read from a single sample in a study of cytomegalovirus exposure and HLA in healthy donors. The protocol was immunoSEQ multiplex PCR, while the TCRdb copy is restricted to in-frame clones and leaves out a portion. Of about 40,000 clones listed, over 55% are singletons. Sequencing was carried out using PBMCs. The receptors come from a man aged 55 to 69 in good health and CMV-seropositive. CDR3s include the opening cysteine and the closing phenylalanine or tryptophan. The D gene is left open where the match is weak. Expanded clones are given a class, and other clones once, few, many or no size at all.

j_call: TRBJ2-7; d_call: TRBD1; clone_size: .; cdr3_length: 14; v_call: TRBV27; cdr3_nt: TGTGCCAGCAGCCTTACCGGGACAGACTACGAGCAGTACTTC; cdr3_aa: CASSLTGTDYEQYF
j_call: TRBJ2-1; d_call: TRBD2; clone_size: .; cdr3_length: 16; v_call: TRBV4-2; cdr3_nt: TGTGCCAGCAGCCAAGGCCGTCGGACTAGCGGCAATGAGCAGTTCTTC; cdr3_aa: CASSQGRRTSGNEQFF
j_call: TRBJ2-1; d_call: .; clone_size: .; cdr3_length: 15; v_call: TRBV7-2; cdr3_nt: TGTGCCAGCAGCTTTAGCTTAAGCTCCTACAATGAGCAGTTCTTC; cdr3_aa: CASSFSLSSYNEQFF
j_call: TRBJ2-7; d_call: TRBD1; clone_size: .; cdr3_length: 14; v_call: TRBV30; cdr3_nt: TGTGCCTGGAGGGTGACAGGGGGTGTCTACGAGCAGTACTTC; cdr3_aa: CAWRVTGGVYEQYF
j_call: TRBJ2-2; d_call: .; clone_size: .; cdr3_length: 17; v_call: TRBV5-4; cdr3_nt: TGTGCCAGCAGCCGGGCCCCGGGGGTGGGGGACACCGGGGAGCTGTTTTTT; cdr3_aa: CASSRAPGVGDTGELFF
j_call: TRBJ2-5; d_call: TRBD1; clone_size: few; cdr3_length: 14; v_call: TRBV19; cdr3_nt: TGTGCCAGTAGCCGTCGTCCAGGGGGAGAGACCCAGTACTTC; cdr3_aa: CASSRRPGGETQYF
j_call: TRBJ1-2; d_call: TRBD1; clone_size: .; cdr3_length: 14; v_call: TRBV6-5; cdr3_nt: TGTGCCAGCAGTTACTCAGGGACAGGGAACGGCTACACCTTC; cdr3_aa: CASSYSGTGNGYTF
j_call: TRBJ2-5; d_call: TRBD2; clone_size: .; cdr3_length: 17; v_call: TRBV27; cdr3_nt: TGTGCCAGCAGAACGAGCGGGAGGGGTTCATCAGGAGAGACCCAGTACTTC; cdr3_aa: CASRTSGRGSSGETQYF
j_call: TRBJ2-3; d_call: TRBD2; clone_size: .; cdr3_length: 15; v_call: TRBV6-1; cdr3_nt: TGTGCCAGCAGTGCTAGCGGACGAACGACAGATACGCAGTATTTT; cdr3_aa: CASSASGRTTDTQYF
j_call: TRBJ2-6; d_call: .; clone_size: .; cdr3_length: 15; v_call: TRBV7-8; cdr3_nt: TGTGCCAGCAGCTTATACTTCTCTGGGGCCAACGTCCTGACTTTC; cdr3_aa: CASSLYFSGANVLTF
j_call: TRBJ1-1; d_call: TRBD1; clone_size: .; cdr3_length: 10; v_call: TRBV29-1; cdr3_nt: TGCAGCGCTTACAGGGGGATGGCTTTCTTT; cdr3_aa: CSAYRGMAFF
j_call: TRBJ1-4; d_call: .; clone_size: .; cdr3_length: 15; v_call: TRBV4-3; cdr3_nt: TGCGCCAGCAGCTGGCGACGGGGAGAACTTGAAAAACTGTTTTTT; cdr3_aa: CASSWRRGELEKLFF
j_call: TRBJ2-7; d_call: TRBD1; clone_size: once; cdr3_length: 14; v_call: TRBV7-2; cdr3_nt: TGTGCCAGCAGCTTAGGGGGACAGGCGGAAGAGCAGTACTTC; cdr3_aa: CASSLGGQAEEQYF
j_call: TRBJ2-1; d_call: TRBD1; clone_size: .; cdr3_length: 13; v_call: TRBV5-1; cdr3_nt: TGCGCCAGCAGCTGGACAGGGTACAATGAGCAGTTCTTC; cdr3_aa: CASSWTGYNEQFF
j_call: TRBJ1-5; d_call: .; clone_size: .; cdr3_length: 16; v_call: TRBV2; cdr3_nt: TGTGCCAGCAGGGACCGACGCGGGGTTGGCAATCAGCCCCAGCATTTT; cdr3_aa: CASRDRRGVGNQPQHF
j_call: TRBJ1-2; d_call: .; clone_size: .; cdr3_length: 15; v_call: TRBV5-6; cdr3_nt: TGTGCCAGCAGCTTGGCGACAGGACCCAACTATGGCTACACCTTC; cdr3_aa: CASSLATGPNYGYTF
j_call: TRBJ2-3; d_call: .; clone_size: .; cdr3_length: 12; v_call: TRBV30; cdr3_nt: TGTGCCTGGAGTCTGGTCGGGGATACGCAGTATTTT; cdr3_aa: CAWSLVGDTQYF
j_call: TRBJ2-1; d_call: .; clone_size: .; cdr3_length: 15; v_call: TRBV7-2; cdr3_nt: TGTGCCAGCAGCTTATTCGCGGGCGTCTACAATGAGCAGTTCTTC; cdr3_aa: CASSLFAGVYNEQFF
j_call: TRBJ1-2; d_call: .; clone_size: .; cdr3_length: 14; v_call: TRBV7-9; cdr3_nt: TGTGCCAGCAGCGAGAGGGGACTCCGTTATGGCTACACCTTC; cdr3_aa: CASSERGLRYGYTF
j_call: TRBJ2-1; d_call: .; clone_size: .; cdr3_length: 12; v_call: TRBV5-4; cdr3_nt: TGTGCCAGCAGCCCGGGGGGCCATGAGCAGTTCTTC; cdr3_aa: CASSPGGHEQFF
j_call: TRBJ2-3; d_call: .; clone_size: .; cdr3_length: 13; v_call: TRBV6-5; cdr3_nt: TGTGCCAGCAGTACAATGGGCACAGATACGCAGTATTTT; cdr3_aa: CASSTMGTDTQYF
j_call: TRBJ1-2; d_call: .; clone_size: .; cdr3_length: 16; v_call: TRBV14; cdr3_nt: TGTGCCAGCAGCGAAGATGGCCTCAGGGGTGGCTATGGCTACACCTTC; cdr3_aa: CASSEDGLRGGYGYTF